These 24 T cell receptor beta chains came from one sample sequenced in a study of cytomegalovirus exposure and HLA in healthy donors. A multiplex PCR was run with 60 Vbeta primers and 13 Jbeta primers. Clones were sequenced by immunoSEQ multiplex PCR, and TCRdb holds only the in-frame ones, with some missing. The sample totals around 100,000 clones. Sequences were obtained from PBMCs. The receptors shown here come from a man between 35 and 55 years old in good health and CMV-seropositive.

The DNA for the CDR3 is TGTGCCAGCAGCTTAGGGCAGGGGATAGTGAACACTGAAGCTTTCTTT. Its protein product is CASSLGQGIVNTEAFF. The chain is built from TRBV7-2 and TRBJ1-1; D might be TRBD1 (6 bases). Germline CDR1 and CDR2: SGHTA and FQGNSA. Trimming took 1 base from V and 0 from J, leaving 12 bases between them. This CDR3 has 16 residues.

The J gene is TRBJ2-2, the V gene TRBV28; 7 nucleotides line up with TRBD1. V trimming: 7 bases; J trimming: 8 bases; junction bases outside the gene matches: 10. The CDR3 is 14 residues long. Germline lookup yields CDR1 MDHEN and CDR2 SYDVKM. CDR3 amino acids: CASKTDRRRGELFF. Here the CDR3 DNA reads TGTGCCAGCAAGACGGACAGGCGGAGGGGGGAGCTGTTTTTT.

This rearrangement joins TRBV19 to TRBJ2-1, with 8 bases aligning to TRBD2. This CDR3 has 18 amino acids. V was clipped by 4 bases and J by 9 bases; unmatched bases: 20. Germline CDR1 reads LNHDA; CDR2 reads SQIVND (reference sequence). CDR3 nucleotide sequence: TGTGCCAGTAGTACGACCGTTCCCCCACGGACTAGCTGGGCTGAGCAGTTCTTC. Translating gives CASSTTVPPRTSWAEQFF.

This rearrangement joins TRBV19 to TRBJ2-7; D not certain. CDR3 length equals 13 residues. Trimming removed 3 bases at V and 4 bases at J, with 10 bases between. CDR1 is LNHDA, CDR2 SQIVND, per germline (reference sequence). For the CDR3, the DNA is TGTGCCAGTAGTATGGGCACTGGATACGAGCAGTACTTC. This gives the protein CASSMGTGYEQYF.

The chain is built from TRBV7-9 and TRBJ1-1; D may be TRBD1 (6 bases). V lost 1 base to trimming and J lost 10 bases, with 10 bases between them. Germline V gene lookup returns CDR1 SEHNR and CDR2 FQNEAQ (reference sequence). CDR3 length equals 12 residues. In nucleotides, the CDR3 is TGTGCCAGCAGCTTAGAGGGGGATGGAGCTTTCTTT. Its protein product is CASSLEGDGAFF.

The CDR3 loop is CASSKEGEEKLFF. The CDR3 DNA sequence: TGTGCCAGCAGCAAAGAGGGAGAGGAAAAACTGTTTTTT. The chain links TRBV21-1 to TRBJ1-4. TRBV21-1 is a recognized pseudogene. The CDR3 is 13 amino acids.

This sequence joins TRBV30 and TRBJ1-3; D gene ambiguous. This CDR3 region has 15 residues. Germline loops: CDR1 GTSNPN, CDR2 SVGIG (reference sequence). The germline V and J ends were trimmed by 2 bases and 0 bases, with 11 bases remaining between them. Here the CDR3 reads CAWSPGSFSGNTIYF. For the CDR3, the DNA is TGTGCCTGGAGTCCTGGGAGTTTCTCTGGAAACACCATATATTTT.

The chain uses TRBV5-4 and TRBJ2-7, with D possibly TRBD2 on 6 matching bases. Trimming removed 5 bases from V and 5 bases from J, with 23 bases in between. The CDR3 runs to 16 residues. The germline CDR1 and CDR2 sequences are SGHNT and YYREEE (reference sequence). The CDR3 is CASRPGLSGSSHEQYF. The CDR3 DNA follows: TGTGCCAGCAGACCGGGATTATCCGGGAGTTCCCACGAGCAGTACTTC.

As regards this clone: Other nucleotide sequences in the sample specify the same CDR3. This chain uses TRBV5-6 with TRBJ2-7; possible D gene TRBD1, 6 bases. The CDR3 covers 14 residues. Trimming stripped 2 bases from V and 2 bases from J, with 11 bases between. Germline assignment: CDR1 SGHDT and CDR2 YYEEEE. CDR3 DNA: TGTGCCAGCAGCTTCGGAACAGGGCCCTACGAGCAGTACTTC. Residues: CASSFGTGPYEQYF.

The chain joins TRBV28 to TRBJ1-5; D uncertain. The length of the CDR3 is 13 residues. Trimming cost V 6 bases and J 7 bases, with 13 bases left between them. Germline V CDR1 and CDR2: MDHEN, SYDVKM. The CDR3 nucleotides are TGTGCCAGCAGGTGGCAGTCGGGGCAGCCCCAGCATTTT. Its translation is CASRWQSGQPQHF.

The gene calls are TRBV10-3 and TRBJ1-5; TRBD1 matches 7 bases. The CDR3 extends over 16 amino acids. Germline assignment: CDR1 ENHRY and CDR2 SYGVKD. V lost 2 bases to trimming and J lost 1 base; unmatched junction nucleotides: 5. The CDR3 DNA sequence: TGTGCCATCAGTGAGCGCCCACAGGGGAGCAATCAGCCCCAGCATTTT. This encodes CAISERPQGSNQPQHF.

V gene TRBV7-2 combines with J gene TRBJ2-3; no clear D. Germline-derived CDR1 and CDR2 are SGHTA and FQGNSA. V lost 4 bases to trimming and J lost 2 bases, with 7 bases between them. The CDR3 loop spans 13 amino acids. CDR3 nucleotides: TGTGCCAGCAGCTCGGGTTACACAGATACGCAGTATTTT. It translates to CASSSGYTDTQYF. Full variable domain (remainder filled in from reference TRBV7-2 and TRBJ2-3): GAGVSQSPSNKVTEKGKDVELRCDPISGHTALYWYRQSLGQGLEFLIYFQGNSAPDKSGLPSDRFSAERTGGSVSTLTIQRTQQEDSAVYLCASSSGYTDTQYFGPGTRLTVL.

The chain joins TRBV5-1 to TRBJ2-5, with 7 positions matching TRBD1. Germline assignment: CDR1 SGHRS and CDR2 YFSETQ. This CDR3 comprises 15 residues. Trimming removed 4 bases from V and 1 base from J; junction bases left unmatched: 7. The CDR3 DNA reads TGCGCCAGCAGCGCCCCGACAGGGTTCCAAGAGACCCAGTACTTC. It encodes CASSAPTGFQETQYF.

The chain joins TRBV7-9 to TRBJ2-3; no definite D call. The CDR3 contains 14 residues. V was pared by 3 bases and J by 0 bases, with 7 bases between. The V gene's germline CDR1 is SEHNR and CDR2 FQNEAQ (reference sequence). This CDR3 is CASSFLSSTDTQYF. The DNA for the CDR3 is TGTGCCAGCAGCTTTTTATCTAGCACAGATACGCAGTATTTT.

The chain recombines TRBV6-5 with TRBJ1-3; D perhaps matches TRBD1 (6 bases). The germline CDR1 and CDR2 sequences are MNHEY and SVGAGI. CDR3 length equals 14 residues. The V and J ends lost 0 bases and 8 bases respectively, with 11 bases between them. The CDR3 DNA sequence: TGTGCCAGCAGTTACTCCCGACAGGCGTACACCATATATTTT. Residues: CASSYSRQAYTIYF.

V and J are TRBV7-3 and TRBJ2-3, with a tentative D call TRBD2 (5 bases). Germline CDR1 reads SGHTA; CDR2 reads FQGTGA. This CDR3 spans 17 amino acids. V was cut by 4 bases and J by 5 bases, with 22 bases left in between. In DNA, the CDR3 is TGTGCCAGCAGCTCCCCCCGTGAGACTATGGATAAAGATACGCAGTATTTT. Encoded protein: CASSSPRETMDKDTQYF.

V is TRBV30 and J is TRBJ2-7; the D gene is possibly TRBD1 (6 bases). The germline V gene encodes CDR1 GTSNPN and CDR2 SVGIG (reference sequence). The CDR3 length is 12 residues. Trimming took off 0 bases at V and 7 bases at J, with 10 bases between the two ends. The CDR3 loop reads CAWSVGAGEQYF. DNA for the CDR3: TGTGCCTGGAGTGTGGGGGCAGGAGAGCAGTACTTC.

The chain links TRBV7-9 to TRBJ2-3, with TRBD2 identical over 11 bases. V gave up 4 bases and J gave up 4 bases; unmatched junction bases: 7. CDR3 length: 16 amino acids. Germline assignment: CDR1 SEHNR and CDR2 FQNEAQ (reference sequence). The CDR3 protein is CASSSPTSGTADTQYF. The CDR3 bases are TGTGCCAGCAGCTCCCCGACTAGCGGGACAGCAGATACGCAGTATTTT.

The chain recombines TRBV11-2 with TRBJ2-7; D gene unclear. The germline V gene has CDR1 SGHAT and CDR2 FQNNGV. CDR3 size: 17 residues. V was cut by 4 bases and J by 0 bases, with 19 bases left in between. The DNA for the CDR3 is TGTGCCAGCAGCTCCCTCCCTGGTCGCGTTAGCTCCTACGAGCAGTACTTC. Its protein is CASSSLPGRVSSYEQYF. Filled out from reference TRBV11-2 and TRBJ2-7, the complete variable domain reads EAGVAQSPRYKIIEKRQSVAFWCNPISGHATLYWYQQILGQGPKLLIQFQNNGVVDDSQLPKDRFSAERLKGVDSTLKIQPAKLEDSAVYLCASSSLPGRVSSYEQYFGPGTRLTVT.

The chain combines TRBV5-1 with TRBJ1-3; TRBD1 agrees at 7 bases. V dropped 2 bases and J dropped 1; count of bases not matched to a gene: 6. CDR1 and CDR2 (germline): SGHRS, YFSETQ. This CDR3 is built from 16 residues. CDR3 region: CASSFPRTGSGNTIYF. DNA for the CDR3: TGCGCCAGCAGCTTTCCTCGGACAGGTTCTGGAAACACCATATATTTT. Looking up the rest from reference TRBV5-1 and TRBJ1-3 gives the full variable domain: KAGVTQTPRYLIKTRGQQVTLSCSPISGHRSVSWYQQTPGQGLQFLFEYFSETQRNKGNFPGRFSGRQFSNSRSEMNVSTLELGDSALYLCASSFPRTGSGNTIYFGEGSWLTVV.

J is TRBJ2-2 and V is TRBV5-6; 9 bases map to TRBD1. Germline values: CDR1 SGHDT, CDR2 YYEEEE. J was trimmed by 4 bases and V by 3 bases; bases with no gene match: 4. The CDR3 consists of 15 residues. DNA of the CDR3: TGTGCCAGCAGCTCCAACAGGGGGCGCACCGGGGAGCTGTTTTTT. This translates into CASSSNRGRTGELFF.

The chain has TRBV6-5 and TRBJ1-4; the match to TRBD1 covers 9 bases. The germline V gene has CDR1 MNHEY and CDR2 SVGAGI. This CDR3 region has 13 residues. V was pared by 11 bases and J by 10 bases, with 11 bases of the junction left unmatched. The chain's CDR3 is CAARGQGRGKLFF. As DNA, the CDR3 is TGTGCCGCACGGGGACAGGGACGAGGAAAACTGTTTTTT.

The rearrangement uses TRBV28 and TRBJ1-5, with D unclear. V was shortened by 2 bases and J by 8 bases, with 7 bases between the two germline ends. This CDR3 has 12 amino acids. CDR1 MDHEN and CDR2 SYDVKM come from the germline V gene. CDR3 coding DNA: TGTGCCAGCAGTTTAATAGTGGAGCCCCAGCATTTT. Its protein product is CASSLIVEPQHF.

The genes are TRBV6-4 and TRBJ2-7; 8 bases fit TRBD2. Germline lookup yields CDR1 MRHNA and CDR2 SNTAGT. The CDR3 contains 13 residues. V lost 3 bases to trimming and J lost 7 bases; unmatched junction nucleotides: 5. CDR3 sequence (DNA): TGTGCCAGCAGTGAATACCGGGGGGGGGAGCAGTACTTC. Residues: CASSEYRGGEQYF.